What follows describes a single T cell receptor beta chain. Only in-frame clones appear in the TCRdb table, and some are missing; sequencing was by immunoSEQ multiplex PCR. The sample shows fewer than 500,000 clones, around nine tenths of them seen only once. These data come from a study of control samples from healthy donors and cancer patients. This CDR3 contains 16 residues. The V and J ends lost 5 bases and 2 bases respectively, with 18 bases between them. Per the germline V gene, CDR1 is SGHAT and CDR2 is FQNNGV. The J gene is TRBJ1-1, the V gene TRBV11-2, with D possibly matching TRBD1 (5 bases). The clonotype was recovered from a man aged 35-49 years with head and neck cancer. The specimen was PBMCs. The CDR3 region has the DNA TGTGCCAGCAGCACTGGGGACGGGCGTCCCAACACTGAAGCTTTCTTT. This codes for CASSTGDGRPNTEAFF.